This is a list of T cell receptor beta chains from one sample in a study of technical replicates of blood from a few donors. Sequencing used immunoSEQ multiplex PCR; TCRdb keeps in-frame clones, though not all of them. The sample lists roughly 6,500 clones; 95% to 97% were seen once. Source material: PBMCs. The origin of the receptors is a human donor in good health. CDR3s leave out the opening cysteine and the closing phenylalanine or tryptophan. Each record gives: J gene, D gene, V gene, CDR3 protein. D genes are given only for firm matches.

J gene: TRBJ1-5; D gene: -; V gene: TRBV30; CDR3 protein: AWRGGGGIGYQPQH
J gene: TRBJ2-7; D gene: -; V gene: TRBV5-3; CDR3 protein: ARSLLSYSFYEQY
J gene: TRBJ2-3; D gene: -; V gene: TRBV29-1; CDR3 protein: SVDSTSLSTDTQY
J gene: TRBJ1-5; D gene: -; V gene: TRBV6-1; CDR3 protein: ASDTRYGNQPQH
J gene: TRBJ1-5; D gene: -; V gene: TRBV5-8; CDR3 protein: ASSRDSFNQPQH
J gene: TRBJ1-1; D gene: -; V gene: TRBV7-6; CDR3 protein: ASSLASGRTEAF
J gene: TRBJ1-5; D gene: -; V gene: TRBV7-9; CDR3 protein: ASSPGISNQPQH
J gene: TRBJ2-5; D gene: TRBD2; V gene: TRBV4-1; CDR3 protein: ASSQAGLAGGGFDQETQY
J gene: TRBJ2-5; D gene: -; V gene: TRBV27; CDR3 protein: ASSGSDSKQETQY
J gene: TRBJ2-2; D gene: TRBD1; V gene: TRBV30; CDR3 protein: AWSGQGAVGELF
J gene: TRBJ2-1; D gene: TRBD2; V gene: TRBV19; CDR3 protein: ASGLAGGNEQF
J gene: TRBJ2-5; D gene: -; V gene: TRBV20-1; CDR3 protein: SASEETQY
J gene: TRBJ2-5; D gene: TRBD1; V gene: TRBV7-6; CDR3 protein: ASSLASGQRETQY
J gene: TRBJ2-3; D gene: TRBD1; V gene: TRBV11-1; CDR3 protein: ASSPAGQVSTDTQY
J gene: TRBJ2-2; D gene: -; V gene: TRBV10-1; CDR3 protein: ASSAGQGYGELF
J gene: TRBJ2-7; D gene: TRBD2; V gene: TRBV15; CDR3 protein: ATENEREGRYEQY
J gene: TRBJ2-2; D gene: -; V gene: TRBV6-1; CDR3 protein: ASSGLSNTGELF
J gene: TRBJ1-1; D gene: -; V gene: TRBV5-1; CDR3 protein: ASSPLGGAMNTEAF
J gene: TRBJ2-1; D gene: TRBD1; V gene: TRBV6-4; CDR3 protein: ASSDSPGQGGDEQF
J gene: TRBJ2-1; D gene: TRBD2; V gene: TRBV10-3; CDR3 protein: AISVAGGGGSYNEQF
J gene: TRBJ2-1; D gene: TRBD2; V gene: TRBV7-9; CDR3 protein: ASMGGGLGMNEQF
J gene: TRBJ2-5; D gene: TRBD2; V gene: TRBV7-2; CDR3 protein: ASSLGRGGETQY
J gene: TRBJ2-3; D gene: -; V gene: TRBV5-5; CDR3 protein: ASSLMGWGVFGTDTQY
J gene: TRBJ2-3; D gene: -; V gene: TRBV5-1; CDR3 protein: ASSFHPRLRTDTQY
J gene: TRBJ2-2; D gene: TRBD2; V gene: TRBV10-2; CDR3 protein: ASSETGTSSPGELF
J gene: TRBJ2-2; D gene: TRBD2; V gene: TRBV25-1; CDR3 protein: ASSEYAGEAPGELF
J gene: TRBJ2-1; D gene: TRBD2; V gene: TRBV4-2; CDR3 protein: ASSQDSGTYNEQF
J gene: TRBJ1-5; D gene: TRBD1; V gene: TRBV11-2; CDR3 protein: ASSQGTANQPQH
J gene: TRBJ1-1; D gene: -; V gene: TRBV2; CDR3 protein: AIRRGGTEAF
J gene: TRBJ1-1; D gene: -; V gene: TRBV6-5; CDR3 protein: ASYRRRGNTEAF
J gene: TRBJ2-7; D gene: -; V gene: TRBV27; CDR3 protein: ASSLPPGGLQHEQY
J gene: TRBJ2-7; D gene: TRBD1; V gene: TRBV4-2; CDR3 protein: ASSQSGTGNYEQY
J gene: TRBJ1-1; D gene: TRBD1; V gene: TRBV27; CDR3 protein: ASSRNRGNTEAF
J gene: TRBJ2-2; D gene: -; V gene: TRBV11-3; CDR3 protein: ASSPGWAGTNTGELF
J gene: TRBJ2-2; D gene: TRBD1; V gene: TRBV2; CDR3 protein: ATPRQGQNTGELF
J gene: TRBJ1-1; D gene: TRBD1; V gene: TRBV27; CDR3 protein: ASSPGTADTEAF
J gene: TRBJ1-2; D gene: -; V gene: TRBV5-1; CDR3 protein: ASRSGGGNYGYT
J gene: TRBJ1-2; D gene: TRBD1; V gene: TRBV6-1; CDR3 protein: ASSGGQGVSGYT
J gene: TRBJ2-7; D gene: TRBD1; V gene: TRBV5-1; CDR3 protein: ASSPGQGSYEQY
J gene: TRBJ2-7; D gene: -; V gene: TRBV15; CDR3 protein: ATSRDRGSQYEQY
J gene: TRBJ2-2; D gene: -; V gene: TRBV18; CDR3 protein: ASSVQANTGELF